A single sample gave rise to the 21 T cell receptor beta chains below, sequenced in a study of cytomegalovirus exposure and HLA in healthy donors. The primer mix had 60 Vbeta and 13 Jbeta primers. TCRdb's copy holds only in-frame clones and misses some; the assay was immunoSEQ multiplex PCR. The table records approximately 200,000 clones, roughly 81% of them present only once. Sequences were obtained from PBMCs. These receptors all come from a woman in her thirties in good health and CMV-seropositive.

V usage is TRBV27 and J usage is TRBJ2-1; 8 bases match TRBD2. Germline V CDR1 and CDR2: MNHEY, SMNVEV (reference sequence). J lost 0 bases, V lost 0 bases, and 1 base had no gene match. This CDR3 is 16 amino acids long. CDR3 sequence reads: CASSLSGTSSYNEQFF. In nucleotides, the CDR3 is TGTGCCAGCAGTTTATCGGGGACTAGCTCCTACAATGAGCAGTTCTTC.

A note on this clone: A far larger clone differs by one base, so this is likely a read error. The chain links TRBV2 to TRBJ2-7; D is possibly TRBD2 (5 bases). CDR3 length: 13 residues. CDR1 SNHLY and CDR2 FYNNEI come from the germline V gene. V gave up 11 bases and J gave up 5 bases, with 19 bases separating them. In DNA, the CDR3 is TGTGCCGGCAATGCCATGAGGGTTGACGAGCAGTACTTC. Translation gives CAGNAMRVDEQYF.

This clone occurred once. This chain connects TRBV5-1 to TRBJ2-1; 8 bases match TRBD2. The V and J ends lost 0 bases and 0 bases, in that order; junction bases with no gene match: 2. The CDR3 sequence is 16 residues long. CDR1 SGHRS and CDR2 YFSETQ come from the germline V gene. In DNA, the CDR3 is TGCGCCAGCAGCTTGGCTAGCGGGCCCTCCTACAATGAGCAGTTCTTC. Protein sequence: CASSLASGPSYNEQFF.

In DNA, the CDR3 is TGTGCCAGCAGCTACCGGACTAGCGGAGAGGGAGAGCAGTACTTC. The encoded protein is CASSYRTSGEGEQYF. This rearrangement joins TRBV11-2 to TRBJ2-7; TRBD2 matches at 10 bases. Germline values: CDR1 SGHAT, CDR2 FQNNGV. Germline trimming cut 4 bases from V and 7 bases from J; bases unmatched to any gene: 10. The CDR3 covers 15 residues.

The gene calls are TRBV28 and TRBJ1-1; TRBD1 matches at 7 bases. Germline lookup yields CDR1 MDHEN and CDR2 SYDVKM. This CDR3 region has 16 residues. Unmatched junction bases numbered 15, after V lost 6 bases and J lost 5 bases. The chain's CDR3 is CASRRGTVLHRTEAFF. The CDR3 DNA is TGTGCCAGCAGACGTGGGACAGTCCTTCACCGAACTGAAGCTTTCTTT. The full variable domain, rest sourced from reference TRBV28 and TRBJ1-1, is DVKVTQSSRYLVKRTGEKVFLECVQDMDHENMFWYRQDPGLGLRLIYFSYDVKMKEKGDIPEGYSVSREKKERFSLILESASTNQTSMYLCASRRGTVLHRTEAFFGQGTRLTVV.

This clone turned up a few times. CDR3 region: CATTGGGTEAFF. The CDR3 DNA sequence: TGTGCCACGACAGGGGGCGGCACTGAAGCTTTCTTT. The rearrangement links TRBV5-4 to TRBJ1-1; 10 bases are a match to TRBD1. Per the germline V gene, CDR1 is SGHNT and CDR2 is YYREEE (reference sequence). The CDR3 runs to 12 residues. J was trimmed by 4 bases and V by 9 bases; bases with no gene match: 3.

This clone was recorded a few times. This sequence joins TRBV6-1 and TRBJ2-1, with D possibly TRBD1 on 6 matching bases. The CDR3 has 15 residues. The V and J ends lost 2 bases and 2 bases respectively, with 10 bases between them. Germline CDR1 MNHNS, CDR2 SASEGT. Written as DNA, the CDR3 is TGTGCCAGCAGTGAATCAGGGGAGCCCTACAATGAGCAGTTCTTC. This translates into CASSESGEPYNEQFF.

This clone was recorded a few times. This sample also contains other DNA sequences that code for the same CDR3. The chain carries TRBV19 and TRBJ1-1; TRBD1 is a possible D gene (5 bases). CDR3 length: 11 amino acids. Between the trimmed V and J ends, which lost 5 bases and 5 bases, there was a span of 6 bases. Germline CDR1 LNHDA, CDR2 SQIVND (reference sequence). CDR3 in amino acids: CASSQGTEAFF. The CDR3 region has the DNA TGTGCCAGTAGTCAGGGAACTGAAGCTTTCTTT.

This chain connects TRBV28 to TRBJ2-5; 14 bases match TRBD2. Germline lookup yields CDR1 MDHEN and CDR2 SYDVKM. The length of the CDR3 is 15 residues. Trimming cost V 2 bases and J 4 bases; bases outside gene matches: 0. CDR3 in DNA: TGTGCCAGCAGTTTAGGGACTAGCGGGAGAGAGACCCAGTACTTC. Its translation: CASSLGTSGRETQYF.

V usage is TRBV9 and J usage is TRBJ1-6, with 10 bases that match TRBD1. Germline CDR1 and CDR2: SGDLS and YYNGEE. The trim removed 3 bases at V and 8 bases at J, leaving 8 bases unmatched. The length of the CDR3 is 16 residues. The CDR3 sequence is CASSAAGDRGDSPLHF. The CDR3, as DNA: TGTGCCAGCAGCGCGGCAGGGGACAGGGGTGATTCACCCCTCCACTTT.

The chain employs TRBV7-2 and TRBJ2-7; D remains unclear. The CDR3 covers 12 residues. The germline CDR1 and CDR2 sequences are SGHTA and FQGNSA. Trimming took 2 bases from V and 2 from J, leaving 4 bases between them. CDR3 amino acids: CASSLTTYEQYF. The CDR3 nucleotides read TGTGCCAGCAGCTTAACAACCTACGAGCAGTACTTC.

The chain has TRBV10-1 and TRBJ2-2, with 7 nucleotides matching TRBD2. The CDR3 is 17 amino acids. V lost 4 bases to trimming and J lost 6 bases; unmatched junction nucleotides: 14. In germline, CDR1 is WNHNN, CDR2 SYGVQD (reference sequence). The CDR3 loop reads CASSGRRPSAGAGELFF. The CDR3 nucleotides are TGCGCCAGCAGTGGACGCAGGCCATCGGCGGGAGCCGGGGAGCTGTTTTTT.

The V gene is TRBV27, the J gene TRBJ2-5; TRBD2 matches 7 bases. The closer fit of TRBJ2-7 to the DNA end suggests the J call may be wrong. CDR1 is MNHEY and CDR2 is SMNVEV in the germline V gene (reference sequence). This CDR3 has 13 residues. The CDR3 region is CASGWTSEYEQYF. The CDR3 DNA reads TGTGCCAGCGGCTGGACTAGTGAGTACGAGCAGTACTTC.

This clone was recorded a few times. Different DNA sequences within this sample yield the same CDR3. The chain employs TRBV11-1 and TRBJ2-7; 9 bases line up with TRBD1. With 5 bases clipped from V and 11 bases from J, the junction kept 7 bases outside the gene matches. Germline-derived CDR1 and CDR2 are SGHAT and FQDESV (reference sequence). The CDR3 contains 12 residues. This chain's CDR3 is CASSRDRVGKYF. CDR3 bases: TGTGCCAGCAGCCGGGACAGGGTAGGAAAGTACTTC.

This clone was seen just once. The J gene is TRBJ2-5, the V gene TRBV5-4; maybe TRBD1 (6 bases). Judging by the DNA end, TRBJ2-7 fits better; the J call may be wrong. This CDR3 has 13 residues. The germline CDR1 and CDR2 sequences are SGHNT and YYREEE (reference sequence). CDR3 sequence reads: CASSFRGSDEQYF. The CDR3 coding sequence is TGTGCCAGCAGCTTCAGGGGATCCGACGAGCAGTACTTC.

The gene calls are TRBV27 and TRBJ2-2, with TRBD1 matching over 8 bases. The CDR3 sequence is 15 residues long. Looked up from germline, CDR1 is MNHEY and CDR2 is SMNVEV (reference sequence). Trimming cost V 8 bases and J 3 bases; bases outside gene matches: 8. CDR3 in DNA: TGTGCCAGCGCAGGACAGGGAGAAGACACCGGGGAGCTGTTTTTT. This encodes CASAGQGEDTGELFF.

CDR3 sequence: CASSNPSGRASNEQFF. Written as DNA, the CDR3 is TGTGCCAGTAGTAACCCTAGCGGGAGGGCCTCCAATGAGCAGTTCTTC. The V and J genes are TRBV19 and TRBJ2-1, with 12 positions matching TRBD2. The germline gives CDR1 LNHDA, CDR2 SQIVND (reference sequence). This CDR3 has 16 residues. V trimming: 4 bases; J trimming: 6 bases; junction bases outside the gene matches: 7. The full variable domain, in which reference TRBV19 and TRBJ2-1 provide the parts outside the CDR3, is DGGITQSPKYLFRKEGQNVTLSCEQNLNHDAMYWYRQDPGQGLRLIYYSQIVNDFQKGDIAEGYSVSREKKESFPLTVTSAQKNPTAFYLCASSNPSGRASNEQFFGPGTRLTVL.

The V gene is TRBV13, the J gene TRBJ2-7; D gene uncertain. Trimming pared 4 bases from V and 0 bases from J, leaving 10 bases between. The CDR3 is made up of 14 amino acids. Germline V gene lookup returns CDR1 PRHDT and CDR2 FYEKMQ (reference sequence). CDR3 amino acids: CASSSGSLSYEQYF. CDR3 DNA sequence: TGTGCCAGCAGCTCAGGCTCCCTCTCCTACGAGCAGTACTTC.

This chain connects TRBV7-9 to TRBJ2-2, with 8 bases matching TRBD2. The J segment lost 8 bases and the V segment lost 4 bases, leaving 9 bases of the junction unmatched. CDR1 SEHNR and CDR2 FQNEAQ come from the germline V gene (reference sequence). The CDR3 totals 15 residues. CDR3 sequence: CASSSGGGLSGELFF. The CDR3 DNA sequence: TGTGCCAGCAGCTCGGGAGGGGGACTGTCGGGGGAGCTGTTTTTT.

This clone is a singleton in its sample. J is TRBJ2-1 and V is TRBV7-9; D unclear. Germline CDR1 is SEHNR and CDR2 is FQNEAQ (reference sequence). CDR3 length: 15 residues. Trimming pared 2 bases from V and 5 bases from J, leaving 13 bases between. The CDR3 region has the DNA TGTGCCAGCAGCTTAAGTCCCAGCGTCCACAATGAGCAGTTCTTC. It encodes CASSLSPSVHNEQFF.

This clone was seen just once. V usage is TRBV9 and J usage is TRBJ2-4, with 7 bases aligning to TRBD2. Germline assignment: CDR1 SGDLS and CDR2 YYNGEE. The V and J ends lost 4 bases and 4 bases, in that order; junction bases with no gene match: 11. The CDR3 is 16 residues long. CDR3 DNA sequence: TGTGCCAGCAGCCCGCGTTGGGGGGGTAGTAAAAACATTCAGTACTTC. Its protein product is CASSPRWGGSKNIQYF.